The 20 T cell receptor beta chains reported below all come from one sample, sequenced in a study of blood T cell repertoires in COVID-19. Sequencing was performed with immunoSEQ multiplex PCR; in TCRdb, only in-frame clones are kept and a portion is missing. Of over 450,000 clones listed, roughly 87% were seen once; the top ten hold approximately 0.9%. Sequences were obtained from peripheral blood. Receptors originate from a man in his late teens or twenties with COVID-19, enrolled during active disease.

The chain employs TRBV5-1 and TRBJ2-3; D not certain. The CDR3 runs to 13 residues. Germline CDR1 and CDR2: SGHRS and YFSETQ. V was pared by 2 bases and J by 3 bases, with 7 bases between. The CDR3 DNA follows: TGCGCCAGCAGCTTTGGAGAGACAGATACGCAGTATTTT. Translating gives CASSFGETDTQYF. The variable domain in full, completed from reference TRBV5-1 and TRBJ2-3, reads KAGVTQTPRYLIKTRGQQVTLSCSPISGHRSVSWYQQTPGQGLQFLFEYFSETQRNKGNFPGRFSGRQFSNSRSEMNVSTLELGDSALYLCASSFGETDTQYFGPGTRLTVL.

The genes are TRBV11-2 and TRBJ1-2; D might be TRBD1 (6 bases). Trimming took 1 base from V and 0 from J, leaving 9 bases between them. Germline CDR1 and CDR2: SGHAT and FQNNGV. The CDR3 length is 15 residues. CDR3 DNA: TGTGCCAGCAGCTTAGCCCCAGGGGCTAACTATGGCTACACCTTC. Its translation is CASSLAPGANYGYTF. The whole variable domain, filled in from reference TRBV11-2 and TRBJ1-2, reads EAGVAQSPRYKIIEKRQSVAFWCNPISGHATLYWYQQILGQGPKLLIQFQNNGVVDDSQLPKDRFSAERLKGVDSTLKIQPAKLEDSAVYLCASSLAPGANYGYTFGSGTRLTVV.

The CDR3: CASSETRTEAFF. CDR3 coding DNA: TGTGCCAGCAGTGAAACGAGGACTGAAGCTTTCTTT. This rearrangement joins TRBV6-1 to TRBJ1-1; D remains ambiguous. Germline values: CDR1 MNHNS, CDR2 SASEGT. The CDR3 loop spans 12 amino acids. The germline V and J ends were trimmed by 2 bases and 5 bases, with 6 bases remaining between them.

The chain is built from TRBV5-8 and TRBJ2-1, with 9 nucleotides matching TRBD1. Germline V gives CDR1 SGHTS, CDR2 YDEGEE. V was clipped by 5 bases and J by 8 bases; unmatched bases: 8. The CDR3 spans 14 residues. CDR3 in DNA: TGTGCCAGCAGTGCCGGGGACAGGGCCGATGAGCAGTTCTTC. It encodes CASSAGDRADEQFF.

J is TRBJ2-3 and V is TRBV9, with 7 bases identical to TRBD1. Germline trimming cut 4 bases from V and 0 bases from J; bases unmatched to any gene: 5. This CDR3 contains 15 residues. The germline gives CDR1 SGDLS, CDR2 YYNGEE. The DNA of the CDR3 is TGTGCCAGCAGCTCCGGACAGGAAAGCACAGATACGCAGTATTTT. This sequence encodes CASSSGQESTDTQYF.

This rearrangement joins TRBV5-1 to TRBJ2-7; perhaps TRBD1 as D (6 bases). The CDR3 has 13 residues. V was trimmed by 0 bases and J by 7 bases, leaving 11 bases between them. Germline CDR1 reads SGHRS; CDR2 reads YFSETQ. The CDR3 DNA follows: TGCGCCAGCAGCTTGGCCGAAGGGGGTGAGCAGTACTTC. Its protein is CASSLAEGGEQYF.

The V and J genes are TRBV7-9 and TRBJ1-3, with D possibly being TRBD1 (6 bases). CDR1 and CDR2 from the germline V gene are SEHNR and FQNEAQ (reference sequence). This CDR3 comprises 15 residues. The V gene lost 5 bases and the J gene lost 0 bases, with 11 bases spanning the gap. DNA for the CDR3: TGTGCCAGCAGCGCGGACAGCTTCTCTGGAAACACCATATATTTT. Its translation is CASSADSFSGNTIYF.

V is TRBV4-1 and J is TRBJ2-7; tentative D call: TRBD1 (5 bases). The CDR3 extends over 15 amino acids. Trimming removed 4 bases from V and 4 bases from J, with 17 bases in between. Germline V gene data show CDR1 as MGHRA and CDR2 as YSYEKL. The CDR3 protein is CASSPHRLGVYEQYF. CDR3 DNA sequence: TGCGCCAGCAGCCCGCACAGGTTAGGGGTTTACGAGCAGTACTTC.

The rearrangement joins TRBV9 to TRBJ1-6, with D uncertain. The V gene's germline CDR1 is SGDLS and CDR2 YYNGEE. This CDR3 region has 14 residues. Trimming cost V 0 bases and J 8 bases, with 9 bases left between them. The CDR3 DNA reads TGTGCCAGCAGCGTAGAAGGCGGCGATTCACCCCTCCACTTT. As protein: CASSVEGGDSPLHF.

This clone was counted between two and nine times. The chain recombines TRBV3-1 (or the pseudogene TRBV3-2) with TRBJ2-5; D possibly corresponds to TRBD2 (6 bases). V lost 3 bases to trimming and J lost 7 bases, with 15 bases between them. The CDR3 spans 14 residues. Germline CDR1 reads LGHDT; CDR2 reads YNNKEL (reference sequence). The CDR3 nucleotides are TGTGCCAGCAGCCACTCCGGGAGAGGCGGGACCCAGTACTTC. Encoded protein: CASSHSGRGGTQYF.

The chain recombines TRBV19 with TRBJ1-1, with a tentative D call TRBD1 (5 bases). CDR1 is LNHDA and CDR2 is SQIVND in the germline V gene (reference sequence). Trimming removed 6 bases at V and 3 bases at J, with 17 bases between. There are 15 residues in the CDR3. The CDR3, as DNA: TGTGCCAGTAGGGTCCGTCCAGGGTATGACACTGAAGCTTTCTTT. This translates into CASRVRPGYDTEAFF.

The chain has TRBV10-3 and TRBJ2-7, with D tentatively TRBD1 (6 bases). The CDR3 is made up of 12 amino acids. Germline CDR1 reads ENHRY; CDR2 reads SYGVKD. Trimming removed 10 bases at V and 3 bases at J, with 13 bases between. The chain's CDR3 is CATGQLYYEQYF. The CDR3 DNA is TGTGCCACCGGACAGCTTTACTACGAGCAGTACTTC.

This clone appeared a single time. The sample has other DNA sequences that encode this CDR3 too. The chain combines TRBV2 with TRBJ2-7, with 9 bases matching TRBD1. V lost 7 bases and J lost 1; bases outside the gene matches: 5. In germline, CDR1 is SNHLY, CDR2 FYNNEI. The CDR3 has 14 amino acids. The CDR3 reads CASKGQGISYEQYF. The CDR3 nucleotides are TGTGCCAGCAAAGGACAGGGGATTTCCTACGAGCAGTACTTC.

V and J are TRBV6-4 and TRBJ1-3; tentative D call: TRBD1 (6 bases). The germline V gene encodes CDR1 MRHNA and CDR2 SNTAGT. The CDR3 has 12 amino acids. CDR3 coding DNA: TGTGCAGACAGGTTCTCTGGAAACACCATATATTTT. Its protein is CADRFSGNTIYF.

The J gene is TRBJ1-6, the V gene TRBV15; TRBD1 agrees at 8 bases. Trimming took 0 bases from V and 10 from J; bases not matched to a gene: 14. The germline V gene encodes CDR1 LNHNV and CDR2 YYDKDF (reference sequence). This CDR3 has 18 residues. The chain's CDR3 is CATSRDRGTEDRESPLHF. For the CDR3, the DNA is TGTGCCACCAGCAGAGATCGTGGAACCGAGGACAGGGAATCACCCCTCCACTTT.

The chain links TRBV14 to TRBJ2-2, with D tentatively TRBD2 (6 bases). Germline V gene sequence: CDR1 SGHDN, CDR2 FVKESK. The CDR3 spans 16 residues. The V end lost 2 bases, the J end lost 1 base, and 11 bases lay between the germline ends. CDR3 sequence: CASSQPGVLNTGELFF. In DNA form, the CDR3 reads TGTGCCAGCAGCCAACCGGGGGTGCTGAACACCGGGGAGCTGTTTTTT.

This chain uses TRBV11-3 with TRBJ2-1; 9 nucleotides agree with TRBD2. Germline assignment: CDR1 SGHNT and CDR2 YENEEA. The CDR3 sequence is 16 residues long. V lost 4 bases, J lost 2 bases, and 6 bases stayed unmatched. The chain's CDR3 is CASSSPTSGPYNEQFF. CDR3 sequence (DNA): TGTGCCAGCAGCTCCCCGACTAGCGGACCCTACAATGAGCAGTTCTTC. The entire variable domain, with the rest obtained from reference TRBV11-3 and TRBJ2-1, is as follows: EAGVVQSPRYKIIEKKQPVAFWCNPISGHNTLYWYLQNLGQGPELLIRYENEEAVDDSQLPKDRFSAERLKGVDSTLKIQPAELGDSAVYLCASSSPTSGPYNEQFFGPGTRLTVL.

This rearrangement joins TRBV19 to TRBJ2-7, with 7 bases fitting TRBD1. The CDR3 is 13 residues long. Germline trimming cut 8 bases from V and 0 bases from J; bases unmatched to any gene: 4. Germline V gives CDR1 LNHDA, CDR2 SQIVND (reference sequence). The CDR3 protein is CASGQVSSYEQYF. The CDR3 coding sequence is TGTGCCAGTGGACAGGTCAGCTCCTACGAGCAGTACTTC.

V gene TRBV29-1 combines with J gene TRBJ2-5; 7 bases align to TRBD1. Germline assignment: CDR1 SQVTM and CDR2 ANQGSEA. With 0 bases clipped from V and 2 bases from J, the junction kept 6 bases outside the gene matches. The CDR3 totals 15 residues. CDR3 region: CSVEDGDRNQETQYF. The CDR3 nucleotides read TGCAGCGTTGAAGATGGGGACAGAAATCAAGAGACCCAGTACTTC. Drawing the rest from reference TRBV29-1 and TRBJ2-5, the complete variable domain is SAVISQKPSRDICQRGTSLTIQCQVDSQVTMMFWYRQQPGQSLTLIATANQGSEATYESGFVIDKFPISRPNLTFSTLTVSNMSPEDSSIYLCSVEDGDRNQETQYFGPGTRLLVL.

The chain combines TRBV11-3 with TRBJ2-2; TRBD2 might be the D (7 bases). CDR1 and CDR2 from the germline V gene are SGHNT and YENEEA. V was cut by 5 bases and J by 5 bases, with 18 bases left in between. This CDR3 spans 16 amino acids. The CDR3 sequence is CASSLSSGGVTGELFF. CDR3 nucleotide sequence: TGTGCCAGCAGCCTCTCCTCGGGGGGCGTTACCGGGGAGCTGTTTTTT.